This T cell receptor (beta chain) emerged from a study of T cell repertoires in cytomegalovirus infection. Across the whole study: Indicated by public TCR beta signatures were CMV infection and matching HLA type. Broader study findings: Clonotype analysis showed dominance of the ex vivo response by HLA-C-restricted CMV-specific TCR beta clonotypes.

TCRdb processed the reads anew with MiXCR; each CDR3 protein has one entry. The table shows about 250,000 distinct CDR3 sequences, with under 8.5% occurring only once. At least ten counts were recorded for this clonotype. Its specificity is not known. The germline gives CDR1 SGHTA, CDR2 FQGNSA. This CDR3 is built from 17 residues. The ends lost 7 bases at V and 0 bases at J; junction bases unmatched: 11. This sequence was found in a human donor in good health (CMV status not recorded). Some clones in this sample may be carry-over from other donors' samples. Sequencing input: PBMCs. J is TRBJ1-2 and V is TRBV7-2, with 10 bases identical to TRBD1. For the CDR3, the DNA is TGTGCCAGCATCCAAACGGGGACAGGGGTCCCTAACTATGGCTACACCTTC. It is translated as CASIQTGTGVPNYGYTF.